This T cell receptor beta chain emerged from a study of shared clonotypes between healthy human individuals (dated by TCRdb to the early 2020s). Looking at the study overall: The cohort included a few men and a couple of women between 18 and 49 years of age. Libraries were prepared and TCR repertoires were sequenced by different laboratories using diverse techniques, in order to increase sequencing depth and limit assay-specific biases. For each donor, CD4 naive and CD4 memory were each given three plates, CD8 naive was given two plates, and CD8 memory was given one plate. Blood TCR repertoires of 5 or 6 healthy adults were deeply sequenced to estimate repertoire size and the extent of clonotype sharing between individuals. Each donor's leukapheresis produced roughly between roughly 0.85 and 10 billion PBMCs. What the work shows at the level of the full study, not this receptor alone: About 5% of naive CD4, 3% to 3.5% of naive CD8, around 2.3% of memory CD4, and approximately 0.39% of memory CD8 clonotypes were shared across several donors. Even with the large sequencing depth, rarefaction of the sorted-subset datasets indicated that sequencing was incomplete. Sampling was limited to blood, and TCR repertoires in tissue likely differ from TCR repertoires in blood. Because the study included a small number of donors, the genetic and exposure-history diversity represented was limited. Higher generation probabilities were observed for clonotypes shared by all four sorted-subset donors than for non-shared clonotypes. Based on pairwise subsampling, the degree of clonotype sharing among donors was expected to be affected by sequencing depth. Naive subsets generally had larger estimated clonotype richness than memory subsets did.

For the CD8 naive samples, CD45RO-negative cells were positively selected for CCR7, yielding a CD45RA+CCR7+ population from which TemRA cells were excluded. Healthy HIV-negative adults with no recently reported acute infections or vaccinations were included as donors. Only Caucasian adults living in Nashville, Tennessee, USA were represented among the donors. Blood was collected by leukapheresis, and PBMCs were isolated by Ficoll-Histopaque density gradient centrifugation and then cryopreserved in liquid nitrogen vapor phase. Analytical flow cytometry was used to check the purity and quantity of each magnetically sorted T cell population. Each sorted fraction had its genomic DNA isolated and then quantified by UV absorbance on a Nanodrop 2000c. The CDR3 holds 14 amino acids from the cysteine to the phenylalanine. Only the CDR3 DNA stays, 42 bases, in frame from base 1. Unmatched junction bases come to 7, with V trimmed by 4 bases and J by 5 bases. Taken from the germline V gene, the CDR1 and CDR2 loops are MGHRA and YSYEKL.

Using the deep immunoSEQ assay, multiplex PCR amplified TCR CDR3 regions from genomic DNA. Extracted genomic DNA from each cell subset was spread evenly across all wells of several immunoSEQ 96-well plates, with each plate serving as a replicate. For sorted subsets, 150 to 200 ng genomic DNA, equal to some 28,000 T cell genomes, was loaded into each replicate PCR. The purified libraries were quantified using a Qubit 3.0 fluorometer, sized with a Bioanalyzer 2100, and then quantified again using the KAPA Library Quantification kit. Each immunoSEQ 96-well plate was sequenced on its own single-read 150-cycle Illumina NextSeq 550 flow cell. On the authors' methods: Because the immunoSEQ output held only junctional sequences and lacked quality scores, the filtering could not match the filtering applied to full-length reads. Sequences were annotated with PyIR, a Python wrapper for IgBLAST v1.9, using IMGT germline references to assign V/J genes and CDR3. Reads were removed for weak V/J assignments (E-value above 1e-6), missing CDR3, stop codons, out-of-frame junctions, or ambiguous translated residues. V3J clonotypes were defined by identical inferred V gene, J gene, and CDR3 amino acid sequence. Percentage overlap between repertoires was calculated by dividing the number of shared unique clonotypes by the size of the smaller repertoire. RTK rarefaction, the Chao1 estimator, and Recon v2.1 estimates of unobserved clonotypes were used to assess repertoire richness. OLGA was used to compute generation probabilities for all TCRbeta clonotypes that the gDNA method yielded from a handful of donors. TCRdb retrieved this table from immuneACCESS and kept in-frame rearrangements only. Not all clones are present; in checked studies, unresolved V genes account for under half, and no reason is known for the remainder. The D gene and trimming were derived from the DNA, and the V and J assignments and clone size from that table. This sample holds hundreds of thousands of clones; around 95% were observed only once. Over 0.1% of the sample goes to the ten largest clones.

A remark on this clone: Its antigen target is currently unknown. Base-call qualities are not available, and no considerably larger clone is one nucleotide away.

The sample consisted of naive CD8+ T cells sorted from blood. Taken with the paper, the label for cell subset or site translates to: CD45RA+CCR7+. This chain is built from TRBV4-1 and TRBJ1-2; 7 bases in the junction line up with TRBD1. This receptor was obtained from a woman between 25 and 40 years old in good health. The nucleotide sequence reads as follows: TGCGCCAGCAGCCCGGGACAGATCGGTTATGGCTACACCTTC. Its protein reads: CASSPGQIGYGYTF.